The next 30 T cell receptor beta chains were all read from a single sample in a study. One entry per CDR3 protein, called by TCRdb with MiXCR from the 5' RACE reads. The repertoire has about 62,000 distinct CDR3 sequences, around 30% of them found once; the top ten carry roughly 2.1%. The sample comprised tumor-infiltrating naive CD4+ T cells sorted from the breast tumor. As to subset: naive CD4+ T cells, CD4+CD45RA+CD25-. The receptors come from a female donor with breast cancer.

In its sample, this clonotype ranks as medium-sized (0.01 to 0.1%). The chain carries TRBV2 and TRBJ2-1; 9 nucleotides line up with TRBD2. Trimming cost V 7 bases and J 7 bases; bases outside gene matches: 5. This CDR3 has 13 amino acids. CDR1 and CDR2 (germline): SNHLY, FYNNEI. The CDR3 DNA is TGTGCCAGCAAGCTAGCGGGACAAAATGAGCAGTTCTTC. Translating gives CASKLAGQNEQFF.

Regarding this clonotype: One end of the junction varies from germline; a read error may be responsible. This CDR3 is CASRDRGGRNQPQHF. For the CDR3, the DNA is TGTGCCAGCAGAGACAGGGGTGGTCGCAATCAGCCCCAGCATTTC. The V gene is TRBV6-1, the J gene TRBJ1-5; the match to TRBD1 covers 8 bases. CDR1 and CDR2 from the germline V gene are MNHNS and SASEGT. This CDR3 has 15 residues.

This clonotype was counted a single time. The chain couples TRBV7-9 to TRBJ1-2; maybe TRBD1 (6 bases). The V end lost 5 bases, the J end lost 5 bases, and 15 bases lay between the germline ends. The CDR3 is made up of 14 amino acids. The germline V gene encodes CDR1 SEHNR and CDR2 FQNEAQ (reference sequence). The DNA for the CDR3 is TGTGCCAGCAGCCAAGGACAGCGTTGGTATGGCTACACCTTC. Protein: CASSQGQRWYGYTF.

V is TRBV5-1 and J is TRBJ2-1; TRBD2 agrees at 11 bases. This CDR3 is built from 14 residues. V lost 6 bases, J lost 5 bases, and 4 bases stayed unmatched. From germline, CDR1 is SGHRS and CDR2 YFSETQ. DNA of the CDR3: TGCGCCAGCAAGGGGACTAGCGGTAACAATGAGCAGTTCTTC. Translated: CASKGTSGNNEQFF. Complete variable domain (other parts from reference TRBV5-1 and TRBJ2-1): KAGVTQTPRYLIKTRGQQVTLSCSPISGHRSVSWYQQTPGQGLQFLFEYFSETQRNKGNFPGRFSGRQFSNSRSEMNVSTLELGDSALYLCASKGTSGNNEQFFGPGTRLTVL.

CDR3 region: CASSPGTPGETQYF. For the CDR3, the DNA is TGTGCCAGCAGTCCAGGGACTCCGGGAGAGACCCAGTACTTC. This chain connects TRBV6-6 to TRBJ2-5; D is perhaps TRBD2 (6 bases). Germline CDR1 is MNHNY and CDR2 is SVGAGI (reference sequence). The V end lost 5 bases, the J end lost 4 bases, and 14 bases lay between the germline ends. The CDR3 spans 14 residues.

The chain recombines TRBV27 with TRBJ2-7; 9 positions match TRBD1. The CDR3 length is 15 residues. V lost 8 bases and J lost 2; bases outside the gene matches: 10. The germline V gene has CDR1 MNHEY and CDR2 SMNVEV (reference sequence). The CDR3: CASRARQGDPYEQYF. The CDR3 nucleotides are TGTGCCAGCCGCGCCCGACAGGGGGACCCCTACGAGCAGTACTTC.

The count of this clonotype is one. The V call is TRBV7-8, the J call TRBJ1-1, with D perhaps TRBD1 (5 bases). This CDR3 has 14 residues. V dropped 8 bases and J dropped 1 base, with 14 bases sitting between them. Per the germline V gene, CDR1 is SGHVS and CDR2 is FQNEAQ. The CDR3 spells CASYRGNSNTEAFF. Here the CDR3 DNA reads TGTGCCAGCTATAGGGGTAACTCGAACACTGAAGCTTTCTTT.

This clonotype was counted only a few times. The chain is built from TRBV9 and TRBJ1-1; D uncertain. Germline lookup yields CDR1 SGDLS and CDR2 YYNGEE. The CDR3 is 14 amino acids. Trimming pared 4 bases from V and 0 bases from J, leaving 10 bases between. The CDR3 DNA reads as TGTGCCAGCAGCTTTACTGGTATGAACACTGAAGCTTTCTTT. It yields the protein CASSFTGMNTEAFF.

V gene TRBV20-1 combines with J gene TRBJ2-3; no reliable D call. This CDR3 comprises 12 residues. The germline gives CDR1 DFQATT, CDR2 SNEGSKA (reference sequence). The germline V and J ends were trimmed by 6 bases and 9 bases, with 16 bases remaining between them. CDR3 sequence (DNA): TGCAGTGCCCCCCGATTAGGGTACACGCAGTATTTT. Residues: CSAPRLGYTQYF.

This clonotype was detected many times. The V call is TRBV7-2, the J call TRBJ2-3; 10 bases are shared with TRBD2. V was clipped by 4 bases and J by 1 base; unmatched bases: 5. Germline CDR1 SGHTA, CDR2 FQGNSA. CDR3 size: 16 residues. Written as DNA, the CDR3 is TGTGCCAGCAGCTCAACTAGCGGGGCCGGCACAGATACGCAGTATTTT. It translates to CASSSTSGAGTDTQYF.

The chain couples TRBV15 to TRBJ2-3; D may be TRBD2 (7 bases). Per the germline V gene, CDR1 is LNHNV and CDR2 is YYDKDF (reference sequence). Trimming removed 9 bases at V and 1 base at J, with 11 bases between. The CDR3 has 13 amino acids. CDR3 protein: CATGGRGTDTQYF. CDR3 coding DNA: TGTGCCACAGGGGGGAGGGGCACAGATACGCAGTATTTT.

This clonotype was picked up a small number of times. The CDR3 sequence: CAISGQGAPNEQFF. CDR3 nucleotides: TGTGCCATCAGTGGACAGGGGGCCCCCAATGAGCAGTTCTTC. This chain uses TRBV10-3 with TRBJ2-1, with 10 bases aligning to TRBD1. With V trimmed by 4 bases and J by 6 bases, 3 bases remained unmatched. Looked up from germline, CDR1 is ENHRY and CDR2 is SYGVKD. This CDR3 is built from 14 residues.

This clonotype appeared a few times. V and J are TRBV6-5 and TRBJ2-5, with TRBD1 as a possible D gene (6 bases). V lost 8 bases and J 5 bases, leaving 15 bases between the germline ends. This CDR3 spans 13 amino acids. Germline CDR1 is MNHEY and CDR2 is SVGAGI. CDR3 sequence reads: CASQGGTGETQYF. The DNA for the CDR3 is TGTGCCAGCCAAGGGGGAACAGGGGAGACCCAGTACTTC.

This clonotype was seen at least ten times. DNA of the CDR3: TGCGCCAGCAGCTTTGGGCAGGGCGCTGAAGCTTTCTTT. Amino acid sequence: CASSFGQGAEAFF. This sequence joins TRBV5-1 and TRBJ1-1; D is perhaps TRBD1 (5 bases). This CDR3 is built from 13 residues. V was shortened by 2 bases and J by 6 bases, with 11 bases between the two germline ends. CDR1 is SGHRS, CDR2 YFSETQ, per germline.

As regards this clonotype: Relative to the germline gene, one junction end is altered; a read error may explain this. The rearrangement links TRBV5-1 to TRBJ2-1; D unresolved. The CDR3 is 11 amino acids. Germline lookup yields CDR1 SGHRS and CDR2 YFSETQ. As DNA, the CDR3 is TGCGCCAGCAGCTTGGCCAATGGGCAGTTCTTC. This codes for CASSLANGQFF.

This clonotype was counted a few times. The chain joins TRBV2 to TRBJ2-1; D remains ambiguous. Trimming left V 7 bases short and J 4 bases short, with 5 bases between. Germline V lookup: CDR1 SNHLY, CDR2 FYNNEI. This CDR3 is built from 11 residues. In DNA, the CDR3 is TGTGCCAGCACGGTATACAATGAGCAGTTCTTC. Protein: CASTVYNEQFF. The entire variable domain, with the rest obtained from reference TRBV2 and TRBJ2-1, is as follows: EPEVTQTPSHQVTQMGQEVILRCVPISNHLYFYWYRQILGQKVEFLVSFYNNEISEKSEIFDDQFSVERPDGSNFTLKIRSTKLEDSAMYFCASTVYNEQFFGPGTRLTVL.

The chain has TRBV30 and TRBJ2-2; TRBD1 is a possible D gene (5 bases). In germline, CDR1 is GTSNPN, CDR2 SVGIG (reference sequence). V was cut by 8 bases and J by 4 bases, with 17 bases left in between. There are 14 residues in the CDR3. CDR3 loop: CAGARSRSTGELFF. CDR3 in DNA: TGTGCCGGGGCGAGGAGTAGGAGCACCGGGGAGCTGTTTTTT.

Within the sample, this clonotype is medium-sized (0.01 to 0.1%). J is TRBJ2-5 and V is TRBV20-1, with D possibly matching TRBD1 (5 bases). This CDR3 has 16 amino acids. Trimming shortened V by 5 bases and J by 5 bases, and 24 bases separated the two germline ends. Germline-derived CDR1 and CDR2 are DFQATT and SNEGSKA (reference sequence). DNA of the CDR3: TGCAGTGCTGCTATGCCCGGTGGGGCTGTCCCTGAGACCCAGTACTTC. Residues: CSAAMPGGAVPETQYF.

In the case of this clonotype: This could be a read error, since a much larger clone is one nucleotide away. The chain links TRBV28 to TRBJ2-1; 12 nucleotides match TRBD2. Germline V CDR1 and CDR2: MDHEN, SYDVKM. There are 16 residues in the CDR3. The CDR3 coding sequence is TGTGCCAGCAGTTTACGGCCACTAGCGGGAGGCAATGAGCAGCTCTTC. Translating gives CASSLRPLAGGNEQLF.

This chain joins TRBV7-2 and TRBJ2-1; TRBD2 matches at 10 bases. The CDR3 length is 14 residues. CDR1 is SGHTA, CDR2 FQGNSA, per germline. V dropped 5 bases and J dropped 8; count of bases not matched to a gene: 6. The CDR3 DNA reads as TGTGCCAGCAGCCCCTACCTAGCGGGGGATGAGCAGTTCTTC. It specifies CASSPYLAGDEQFF.

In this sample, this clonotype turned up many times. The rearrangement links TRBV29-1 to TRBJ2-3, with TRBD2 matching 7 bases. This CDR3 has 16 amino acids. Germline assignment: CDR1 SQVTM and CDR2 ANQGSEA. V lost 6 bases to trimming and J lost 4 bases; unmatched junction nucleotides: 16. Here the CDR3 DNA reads TGCAGCGTGTGTGTTGCCTTTGGCGGGAGAGCAGATACGCAGTATTTT. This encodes CSVCVAFGGRADTQYF.

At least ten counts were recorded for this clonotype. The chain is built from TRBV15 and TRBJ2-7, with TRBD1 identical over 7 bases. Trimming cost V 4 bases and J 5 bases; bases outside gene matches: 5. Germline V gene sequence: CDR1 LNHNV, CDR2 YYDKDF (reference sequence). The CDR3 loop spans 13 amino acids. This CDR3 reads CATSTRQGHEQYF. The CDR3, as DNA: TGTGCCACCAGCACTAGACAGGGTCACGAGCAGTACTTC.

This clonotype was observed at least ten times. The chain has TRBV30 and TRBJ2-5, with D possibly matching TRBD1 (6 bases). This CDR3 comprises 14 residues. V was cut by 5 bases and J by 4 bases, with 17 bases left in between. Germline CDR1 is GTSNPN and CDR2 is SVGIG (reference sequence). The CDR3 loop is CAWEQGTVRETQYF. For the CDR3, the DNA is TGTGCCTGGGAACAGGGTACGGTTCGAGAGACCCAGTACTTC. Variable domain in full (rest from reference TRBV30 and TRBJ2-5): SQTIHQWPATLVQPVGSPLSLECTVEGTSNPNLYWYRQAAGRGLQLLFYSVGIGQISSEVPQNLSASRPQDRQFILSSKKLLLSDSGFYLCAWEQGTVRETQYFGPGTRLLVL.

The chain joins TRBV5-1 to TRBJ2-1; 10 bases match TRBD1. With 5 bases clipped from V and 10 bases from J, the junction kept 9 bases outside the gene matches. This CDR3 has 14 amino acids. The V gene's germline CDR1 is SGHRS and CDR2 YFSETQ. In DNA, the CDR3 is TGCGCCAGCAGTTCCGGGACAGGGGACGGAGAGCAGTTCTTC. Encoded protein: CASSSGTGDGEQFF. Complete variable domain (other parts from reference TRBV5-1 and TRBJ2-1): KAGVTQTPRYLIKTRGQQVTLSCSPISGHRSVSWYQQTPGQGLQFLFEYFSETQRNKGNFPGRFSGRQFSNSRSEMNVSTLELGDSALYLCASSSGTGDGEQFFGPGTRLTVL.

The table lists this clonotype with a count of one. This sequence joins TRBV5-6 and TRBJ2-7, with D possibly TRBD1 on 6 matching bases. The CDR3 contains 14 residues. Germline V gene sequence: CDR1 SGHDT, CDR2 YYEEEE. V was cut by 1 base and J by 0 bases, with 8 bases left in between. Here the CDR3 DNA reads TGTGCCAGCAGCTTGTTGGGGGCCTCCTACGAGCAGTACTTC. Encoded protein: CASSLLGASYEQYF.

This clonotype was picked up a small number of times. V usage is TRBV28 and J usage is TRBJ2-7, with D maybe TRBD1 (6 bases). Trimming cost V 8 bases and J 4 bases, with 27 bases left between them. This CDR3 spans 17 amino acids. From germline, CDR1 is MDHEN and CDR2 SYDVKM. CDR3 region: CASPPEAGAPSAYEQYF. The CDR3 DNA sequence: TGTGCCAGCCCACCCGAGGCAGGGGCCCCAAGCGCATACGAGCAGTACTTC.

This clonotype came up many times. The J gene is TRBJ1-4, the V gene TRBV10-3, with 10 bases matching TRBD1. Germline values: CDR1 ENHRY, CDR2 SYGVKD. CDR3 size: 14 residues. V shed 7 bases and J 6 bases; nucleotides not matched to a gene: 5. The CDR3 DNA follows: TGTGCCATCAAAATGGACAGGGGGGATGAAAAACTGTTTTTT. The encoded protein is CAIKMDRGDEKLFF.

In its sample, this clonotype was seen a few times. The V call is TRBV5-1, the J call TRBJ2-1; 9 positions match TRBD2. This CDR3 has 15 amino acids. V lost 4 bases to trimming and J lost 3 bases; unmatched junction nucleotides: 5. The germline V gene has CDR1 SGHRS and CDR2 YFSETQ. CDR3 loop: CASSDPSGNYNEQFF. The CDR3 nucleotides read TGCGCCAGCAGCGATCCTAGCGGGAACTACAATGAGCAGTTCTTC.

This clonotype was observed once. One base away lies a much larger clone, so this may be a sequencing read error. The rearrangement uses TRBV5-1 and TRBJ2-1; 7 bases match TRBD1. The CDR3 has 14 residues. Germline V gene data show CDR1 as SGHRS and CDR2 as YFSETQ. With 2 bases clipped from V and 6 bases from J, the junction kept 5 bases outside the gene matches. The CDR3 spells CASSLSTGLNEQFF. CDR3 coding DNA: TGCGCCAGCAGCTTATCGACAGGGCTCAATGAGCAGTTCTTC.

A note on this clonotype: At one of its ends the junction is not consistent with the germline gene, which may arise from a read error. The CDR3 loop reads CAGSQDALPYNEQFF. DNA of the CDR3: TGTGCCGGCAGCCAAGATGCACTCCCCTACAATGAGCAGTTCTTC. This chain connects TRBV3-1 to TRBJ2-1, with D hard to call. This CDR3 has 15 amino acids. Germline CDR1 LGHDT, CDR2 YNNKEL (reference sequence).